Shown below are 4 T cell receptor beta chains from a single sample sequenced in a study of blood T cell repertoires in COVID-19. Sequenced by immunoSEQ multiplex PCR; TCRdb stores in-frame clones only, minus some. The sample holds 180,000 or so clones, about nine tenths seen once. Sequenced material: peripheral blood. These receptors all come from a woman in her thirties with acute or convalescent COVID-19.

The CDR3 loop reads CSVTATSSYNEQFF. CDR3 bases: TGCAGCGTTACCGCGACTAGCTCCTACAATGAGCAGTTCTTC. This sequence joins TRBV29-1 and TRBJ2-1, with D perhaps TRBD2 (6 bases). Germline CDR1 reads SQVTM; CDR2 reads ANQGSEA. V gave up 5 bases and J gave up 0 bases, with 11 bases separating them. The CDR3 runs to 14 residues.

V usage is TRBV5-1 and J usage is TRBJ2-3, with D hard to call. CDR3 length: 14 residues. In germline, CDR1 is SGHRS, CDR2 YFSETQ. Trimming cost V 1 base and J 0 bases, with 6 bases left between them. CDR3 sequence: CASSLITSTDTQYF. DNA of the CDR3: TGCGCCAGCAGCTTGATAACTAGCACAGATACGCAGTATTTT.

The rearrangement joins TRBV6-5 to TRBJ1-1, with D possibly being TRBD1 (6 bases). CDR1 is MNHEY, CDR2 SVGAGI, per germline. The CDR3 consists of 13 residues. V lost 2 bases, J lost 12 bases, and 16 bases lay in between. The chain's CDR3 is CASSYTGTMRPFF. CDR3 in DNA: TGTGCCAGCAGTTACACCGGGACAATGAGGCCTTTCTTT.

This rearrangement joins TRBV28 to TRBJ2-1, with TRBD2 identical over 11 bases. Trimming at V came to 7 bases and at J to 1 base, leaving 6 bases not matched to a gene. Germline V gene sequence: CDR1 MDHEN, CDR2 SYDVKM. CDR3 length: 16 residues. Written as DNA, the CDR3 is TGTGCCAGCACCCCTAGCGGGAGGTCGTCCTACAATGAGCAGTTCTTC. It translates to CASTPSGRSSYNEQFF.